Each of the 17 T cell receptor beta chains below was sequenced from the same sample in a study of T cell responses to AZD1222 COVID-19 vaccine. The table came from immunoSEQ multiplex PCR; TCRdb's copy has only in-frame clones and leaves some out. This sample has under 200,000 clones, with around nine tenths found just once. Material: peripheral blood, obtained 28 days after the second AZD1222 dose. The receptors stem from an adult who received the AZD1222 COVID-19 vaccine.

This chain links TRBV5-4 with TRBJ2-7; TRBD1 matches 8 bases. CDR3 size: 14 residues. V was pared by 4 bases and J by 3 bases, with 6 bases of the junction left unmatched. Looked up from germline, CDR1 is SGHNT and CDR2 is YYREEE (reference sequence). The CDR3 nucleotides read TGTGCCAGCAGCAAACAGGGGGGAAGCTACGAGCAGTACTTC. Its protein is CASSKQGGSYEQYF.

V usage is TRBV4-3 and J usage is TRBJ2-1, with D perhaps matching TRBD1 (5 bases). V shed 4 bases and J shed 6 bases, with 16 bases lying between them. Germline assignment: CDR1 LGHNA and CDR2 YSLEER. The length of the CDR3 is 15 residues. CDR3 protein: CASSRLLGQSNEQFF. The DNA of the CDR3 is TGCGCCAGCAGCCGCCTCCTGGGGCAGAGCAATGAGCAGTTCTTC.

This chain uses TRBV12-5 with TRBJ2-2; 12 bases fit TRBD1. The CDR3 runs to 17 residues. Per germline, CDR1 LGHNT and CDR2 FRNRAP. Trimming took 5 bases from V and 0 from J; bases not matched to a gene: 4. This CDR3 reads CASGRDRGRTNTGELFF. CDR3 DNA sequence: TGTGCTAGTGGTCGGGACAGGGGGCGAACGAACACCGGGGAGCTGTTTTTT.

The V call is TRBV19, the J call TRBJ1-5; 9 nucleotides align to TRBD1. V shed 1 base, J shed 6 bases, and the junction held 4 bases outside the gene matches. The germline gives CDR1 LNHDA, CDR2 SQIVND (reference sequence). The CDR3 contains 15 residues. Written as DNA, the CDR3 is TGTGCCAGTAGTATAGGGAGACAGGGGGTTCAGCCCCAGCATTTT. Its protein product is CASSIGRQGVQPQHF. The full variable domain, with the rest looked up from reference TRBV19 and TRBJ1-5, is DGGITQSPKYLFRKEGQNVTLSCEQNLNHDAMYWYRQDPGQGLRLIYYSQIVNDFQKGDIAEGYSVSREKKESFPLTVTSAQKNPTAFYLCASSIGRQGVQPQHFGDGTRLSIL.

The rearrangement links TRBV27 to TRBJ1-1; D unresolved. The CDR3 has 15 residues. CDR1 and CDR2 from the germline V gene are MNHEY and SMNVEV (reference sequence). V lost 6 bases and J lost 2, with 16 bases in between. CDR3 nucleotides: TGTGCCAGCAGCTCATTCAGGACGCGCAACACTGAAGCTTTCTTT. It translates to CASSSFRTRNTEAFF.

The rearrangement links TRBV3-1 (or the pseudogene TRBV3-2) to TRBJ1-2; possibly TRBD1 for D (6 bases). The CDR3 is 15 residues long. V shed 1 base and J shed 6 bases, with 15 bases lying between them. Germline V CDR1 and CDR2: LGHDT, YNNKEL (reference sequence). CDR3 loop: CASSQARGVWDGYTF. The DNA of the CDR3 is TGTGCCAGCAGCCAAGCGAGGGGGGTGTGGGATGGCTACACCTTC.

This rearrangement joins TRBV7-2 to TRBJ2-7; the match to TRBD1 covers 7 bases. Trimming took 5 bases from V and 2 from J; bases not matched to a gene: 9. CDR1 and CDR2 from the germline V gene are SGHTA and FQGNSA. The CDR3 length is 15 residues. CDR3 DNA sequence: TGTGCCAGCAGCAGAACAGGGGATTCGGCCTACGAGCAGTACTTC. It translates to CASSRTGDSAYEQYF.

This chain links TRBV7-2 with TRBJ1-3, with D uncertain. The length of the CDR3 is 14 residues. Germline CDR1 and CDR2: SGHTA and FQGNSA. Trimming cost V 1 base and J 4 bases, with 8 bases left between them. The CDR3, as DNA: TGTGCCAGCAGCTTAGTAGCCCGCGGAAACACCATATATTTT. Its translation: CASSLVARGNTIYF.

This clone was seen ten or more times. The rearrangement uses TRBV19 and TRBJ2-1; D remains unclear. V lost 8 bases and J lost 0, with 14 bases in between. CDR1 and CDR2 (germline): LNHDA, SQIVND (reference sequence). The CDR3 totals 15 residues. The CDR3 loop reads CASGSLESSYNEQFF. DNA of the CDR3: TGTGCCAGTGGCTCGCTCGAGAGCTCCTACAATGAGCAGTTCTTC.

The V call is TRBV7-9, the J call TRBJ1-6; D unclear. V was cut by 0 bases and J by 2 bases, with 8 bases left in between. CDR3 length equals 16 residues. Germline lookup yields CDR1 SEHNR and CDR2 FQNEAQ (reference sequence). DNA for the CDR3: TGTGCCAGCAGCTTAGCTGTGACAACCTATAATTCACCCCTCCACTTT. As protein: CASSLAVTTYNSPLHF.

The CDR3 DNA is TGCGCCAGCAGAGAAGGAAACTATGGCTACACCTTC. This translates into CASREGNYGYTF. The chain couples TRBV5-1 to TRBJ1-2; D not resolved. CDR3 length: 12 amino acids. V lost 5 bases to trimming and J lost 2 bases, with 7 bases between them. The germline V gene has CDR1 SGHRS and CDR2 YFSETQ.

CDR3: CASSQAEGGSYEQYF. The CDR3 DNA sequence: TGCGCCAGCAGCCAGGCGGAGGGCGGCTCCTACGAGCAGTACTTC. The gene calls are TRBV4-1 and TRBJ2-7, with a possible D match to TRBD2 (6 bases). The CDR3 loop spans 15 amino acids. V dropped 3 bases and J dropped 0 bases, with 12 bases sitting between them. CDR1 is MGHRA, CDR2 YSYEKL, per germline.

The V gene is TRBV2, the J gene TRBJ1-1; 8 bases agree with TRBD1. This CDR3 region has 15 residues. Germline CDR1 SNHLY, CDR2 FYNNEI. The ends lost 7 bases at V and 2 bases at J; junction bases unmatched: 9. CDR3 region: CASIKGQEVNTEAFF. The CDR3 DNA reads as TGTGCCAGCATCAAGGGACAGGAAGTCAACACTGAAGCTTTCTTT.

The chain carries TRBV6-2 or TRBV6-3 and TRBJ1-3, with D uncertain. V shed 0 bases and J shed 0 bases, with 12 bases lying between them. The germline V gene encodes CDR1 MNHEY and CDR2 SVGEGT. The CDR3 totals 17 residues. DNA of the CDR3: TGTGCCAGCAGTTACTCGACTTGGCTTACCTCTGGAAACACCATATATTTT. It translates to CASSYSTWLTSGNTIYF.

The chain uses TRBV5-4 and TRBJ2-3; TRBD1 is a possible D gene (6 bases). The CDR3 spans 15 residues. CDR1 SGHNT and CDR2 YYREEE come from the germline V gene (reference sequence). The V end lost 1 base, the J end lost 3 bases, and 12 bases lay between the germline ends. Here the CDR3 DNA reads TGTGCCAGCAGCTTGAGTGGGGGCAGGACAGATACGCAGTATTTT. It encodes CASSLSGGRTDTQYF.

In DNA, the CDR3 is TGTGCCAGCAGCTCTATTTTGGGTGGGAATGAAAAACTGTTTTTT. Protein product: CASSSILGGNEKLFF. The V and J genes are TRBV5-5 and TRBJ1-4, with D unclear. The CDR3 length is 15 residues. Germline assignment: CDR1 SGHKS and CDR2 YYEKEE (reference sequence). The ends were cut back, 3 bases at V and 5 bases at J, with 14 bases in the middle.

V gene TRBV3-1 (or the pseudogene TRBV3-2) combines with J gene TRBJ1-1; no firm D call. Germline CDR1 is LGHDT and CDR2 is YNNKEL (reference sequence). V dropped 4 bases and J dropped 12 bases, with 21 bases sitting between them. This CDR3 spans 14 amino acids. The CDR3 DNA is TGTGCCAGCAGCCTCTATGGGCAGTCCCGTCGGCCTTTCTTT. It yields the protein CASSLYGQSRRPFF.